The 22 T cell receptor beta chains reported below all come from one sample, sequenced in a study of monozygotic twins with inflammatory bowel disease (dated by TCRdb to the late 2010s). Libraries came from 5' RACE. Sequencing took place on an Illumina HiSeq 2500. TCRdb reprocessed the public reads and reports one entry per CDR3 protein sequence, without DNA. This sample's table has entries for about 420,000 distinct CDR3 sequences. 2.4% of the sample lies in the top ten. The sample was blood. These receptors were collected from a human donor with ulcerative colitis or Crohn's disease, or a healthy co-twin of an affected twin (not recorded which).

The chain carries TRBV7-6 and TRBJ2-2; there is no DNA to check the TCRdb D call of TRBD1. There are 11 residues in the CDR3. CDR1 and CDR2 from the germline V gene are SGHVS and FNYEAQ. CDR3 protein: CAGGTEGELFF.

This chain connects TRBV21-1 to TRBJ2-7. TRBV21-1 is labeled a pseudogene. The CDR3 contains 14 residues. The CDR3 is CASSKEWGSYEQYF.

This chain joins TRBV25-1 and TRBJ1-4; TCRdb's D call of TRBD1 is untestable without DNA. This CDR3 has 15 residues. Germline CDR1 is MGHDK and CDR2 is SYGVNS. CDR3 sequence reads: CASTKETGSNEKLFF.

The gene calls are TRBV5-1 and TRBJ2-2; the TCRdb D gene call, TRBD1, has no DNA to confirm it. The CDR3 extends over 14 amino acids. In germline, CDR1 is SGHRS, CDR2 YFSETQ. The CDR3: CASSLHRAAGELFF.

The chain links TRBV28 to TRBJ1-4; TCRdb returns TRBD1, unconfirmable since there is no DNA. The V gene's germline CDR1 is MDHEN and CDR2 SYDVKM. CDR3 size: 16 residues. This CDR3 reads CASSTIGRTGPLQLFF.

The chain recombines TRBV9 with TRBJ2-7; without DNA, the TCRdb call of TRBD2 cannot be checked. The CDR3 covers 16 residues. CDR1 and CDR2 from the germline V gene are SGDLS and YYNGEE. The CDR3 sequence is CASSLSPGTSGSEQYF.

The V gene is TRBV10-3, the J gene TRBJ1-1; TCRdb designates TRBD1, a call that cannot be tested without DNA. Germline V gene lookup returns CDR1 ENHRY and CDR2 SYGVKD. There are 15 residues in the CDR3. CDR3 loop: CAIRTPRTGNTEAFF.

The chain couples TRBV29-1 to TRBJ2-3; TCRdb's D call of TRBD2 is untestable without DNA. This CDR3 region has 17 residues. Germline-derived CDR1 and CDR2 are SQVTM and ANQGSEA. This chain's CDR3 is CSAVEAGVGRSTDTQYF.

The genes are TRBV7-8 and TRBJ2-1; TCRdb returns TRBD2, unconfirmable since there is no DNA. This CDR3 contains 16 residues. Germline-derived CDR1 and CDR2 are SGHVS and FQNEAQ. CDR3 sequence: CASSPPPSGSYNEQFF.

The rearrangement uses TRBV7-2 and TRBJ2-3; with no DNA, the TCRdb D assignment of TRBD1 cannot be verified. The germline CDR1 and CDR2 sequences are SGHTA and FQGNSA. The CDR3 has 14 residues. CDR3 amino acids: CASSPLLGGDTQYF.

This chain joins TRBV9 and TRBJ1-6. CDR1 SGDLS and CDR2 YYNGEE come from the germline V gene. The CDR3 loop spans 13 amino acids. The CDR3 loop reads CASSVTGSGPLHF.

The chain carries TRBV6-2 or TRBV6-3 and TRBJ1-5; as DNA is missing, the TRBD1 call by TCRdb cannot be tested. Germline V CDR1 and CDR2: MNHEY, SVGEGT. The CDR3 is 17 amino acids. CDR3 loop: CASSYGQLKYSNQPQHF.

The chain combines TRBV20-1 with TRBJ1-5; TCRdb's D call, TRBD1, is unchecked because there is no DNA. The germline V gene encodes CDR1 DFQATT and CDR2 SNEGSKA (reference sequence). The CDR3 length is 14 residues. The CDR3 loop reads CSASYGGGTQPQHF.

The chain uses TRBV19 and TRBJ1-2; TCRdb's D gene call, TRBD1, goes unchecked for lack of DNA. Germline lookup yields CDR1 LNHDA and CDR2 SQIVND (reference sequence). This CDR3 is 17 amino acids long. The CDR3 loop is CASSIGTGTDLNYGYTF.

The chain couples TRBV20-1 to TRBJ1-2. The CDR3 covers 15 residues. From germline, CDR1 is DFQATT and CDR2 SNEGSKA (reference sequence). The CDR3 region is CSARSENAWVDGYTF.

The chain uses TRBV20-1 and TRBJ1-5. Germline V gives CDR1 DFQATT, CDR2 SNEGSKA (reference sequence). The CDR3 runs 13 residues. CDR3 loop: CSAVRDGIFPQHF.

The chain joins TRBV12-3 or TRBV12-4 to TRBJ1-2; TCRdb designates TRBD1, a call that cannot be tested without DNA. This CDR3 has 15 residues. The chain's CDR3 is CASSLVNPAAGGYTF.

This chain links TRBV18 with TRBJ1-4. The CDR3 totals 13 residues. CDR1 is KGHSH, CDR2 LQKENI, per germline. This CDR3 reads CASSPRGGEKLFF.

The chain combines TRBV5-6 with TRBJ2-1. Germline loops: CDR1 SGHDT, CDR2 YYEEEE. The length of the CDR3 is 19 residues. The CDR3 is CASSLRLINLLASDNEQFF.

J is TRBJ2-2 and V is TRBV20-1; as DNA is missing, the TRBD2 call by TCRdb cannot be tested. The CDR3 runs 14 residues. Germline CDR1 is DFQATT and CDR2 is SNEGSKA (reference sequence). CDR3 sequence reads: CSARLAGGPGELFF.

The chain joins TRBV13 to TRBJ2-5; TCRdb returns TRBD1, unconfirmable since there is no DNA. CDR1 and CDR2 (germline): PRHDT, FYEKMQ (reference sequence). The CDR3 covers 15 residues. The CDR3 spells CASSSIGQGWETQYF.

The CDR3 here is CASSESGRTYNEQFF. This rearrangement joins TRBV2 to TRBJ2-1. CDR1 and CDR2 (germline): SNHLY, FYNNEI. This CDR3 has 15 residues.